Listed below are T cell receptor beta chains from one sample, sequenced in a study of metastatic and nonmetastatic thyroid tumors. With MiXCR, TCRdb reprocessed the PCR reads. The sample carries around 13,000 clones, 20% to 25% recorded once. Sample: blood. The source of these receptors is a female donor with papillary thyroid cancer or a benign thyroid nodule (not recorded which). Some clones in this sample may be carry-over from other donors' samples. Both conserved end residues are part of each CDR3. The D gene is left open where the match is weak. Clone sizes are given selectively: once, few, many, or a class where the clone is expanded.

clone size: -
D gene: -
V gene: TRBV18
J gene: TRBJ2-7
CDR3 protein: CASSPDSNEQYF
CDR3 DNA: TGTGCCAGCTCACCCGACAGCAACGAGCAGTACTTC

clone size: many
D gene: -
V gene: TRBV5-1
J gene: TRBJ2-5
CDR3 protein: CASSPLFQGEETQYF
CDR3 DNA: TGCGCCAGCAGTCCCCTATTTCAGGGTGAAGAGACCCAGTACTTC

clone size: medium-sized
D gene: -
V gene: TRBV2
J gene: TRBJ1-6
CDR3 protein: CASLGAGYSPLHF
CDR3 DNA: TGTGCCAGCCTGGGGGCTGGGTATTCACCCCTCCACTTT

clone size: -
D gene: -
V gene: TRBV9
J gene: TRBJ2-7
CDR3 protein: CASSVDSWDYEQYF
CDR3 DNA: TGTGCCAGCAGCGTGGACAGTTGGGACTACGAGCAGTACTTC

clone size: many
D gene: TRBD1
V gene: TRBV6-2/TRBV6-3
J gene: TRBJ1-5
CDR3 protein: CASNFGGNRGQSNQPQHF
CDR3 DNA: TGTGCCAGCAATTTTGGGGGGAACAGGGGGCAAAGCAATCAGCCCCAGCATTTT

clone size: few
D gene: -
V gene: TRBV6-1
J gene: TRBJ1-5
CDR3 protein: CASSALLADINQPQHF
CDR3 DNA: TGTGCCAGCAGTGCGCTTCTCGCGGATATCAATCAGCCCCAGCATTTT

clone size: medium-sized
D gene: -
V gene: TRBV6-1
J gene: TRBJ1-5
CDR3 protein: CASSEKVGLYQPQHF
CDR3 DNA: TGTGCCAGCAGTGAAAAGGTCGGCCTATATCAGCCCCAGCATTTT

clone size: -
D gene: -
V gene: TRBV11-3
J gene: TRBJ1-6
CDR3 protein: CASSYQGGNSPLHF
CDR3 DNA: TGTGCCAGCAGCTATCAGGGTGGCAATTCACCCCTCCACTTT

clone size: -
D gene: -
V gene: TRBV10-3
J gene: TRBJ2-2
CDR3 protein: CALCEEAGLHTGELFF
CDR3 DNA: TGTGCCTTGTGTGAGGAGGCAGGGCTGCACACCGGGGAGCTGTTTTTT

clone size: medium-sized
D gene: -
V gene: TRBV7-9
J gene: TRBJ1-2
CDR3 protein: CASSWADYGYTF
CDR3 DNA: TGTGCCAGCAGCTGGGCAGACTATGGCTACACCTTC

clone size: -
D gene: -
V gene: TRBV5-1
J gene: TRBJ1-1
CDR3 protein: CASSLLSGTNTEAFF
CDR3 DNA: TGCGCCAGCAGCTTGTTATCTGGGACAAACACTGAAGCTTTCTTT

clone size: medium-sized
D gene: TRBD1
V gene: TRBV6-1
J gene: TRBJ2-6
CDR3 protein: CASGRDRALSGANVLTF
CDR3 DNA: TGTGCCAGCGGGAGGGACAGGGCCTTATCTGGGGCCAACGTCCTGACTTTC

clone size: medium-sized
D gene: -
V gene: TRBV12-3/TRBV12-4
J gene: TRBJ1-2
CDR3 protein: CASSLGAPQGLDGYTF
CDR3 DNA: TGTGCCAGCAGTTTGGGGGCCCCCCAGGGGCTAGATGGCTACACCTTC

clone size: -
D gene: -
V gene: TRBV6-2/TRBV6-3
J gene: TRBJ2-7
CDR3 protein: CASSYSNGDEKYF
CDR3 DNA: TGTGCGAGCAGTTACTCGAACGGAGATGAGAAGTACTTC

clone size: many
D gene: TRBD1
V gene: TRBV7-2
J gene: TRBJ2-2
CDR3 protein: CASRGGAGTGGTLRTGELFF
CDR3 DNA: TGTGCCAGCAGAGGGGGAGCCGGGACAGGGGGCACGTTAAGGACCGGGGAGCTGTTTTTT

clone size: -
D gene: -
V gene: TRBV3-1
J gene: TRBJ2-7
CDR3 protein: CASSQGGGTQYF
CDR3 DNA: TGTGCCAGCAGCCAGGGTGGGGGTACGCAGTACTTC

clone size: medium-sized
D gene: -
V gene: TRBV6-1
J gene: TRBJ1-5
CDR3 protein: CASSLQYNQPQHF
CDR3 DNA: TGTGCCAGCAGTTTACAGTACAATCAGCCCCAGCATTTT

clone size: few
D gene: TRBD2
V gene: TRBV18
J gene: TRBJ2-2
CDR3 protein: CASSYTSGRGDGELFF
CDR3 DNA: TGTGCCAGCTCGTATACTAGCGGGAGAGGCGACGGGGAGCTGTTTTTT

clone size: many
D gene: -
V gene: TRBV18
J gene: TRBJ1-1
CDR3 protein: CASSPDVNTEAFF
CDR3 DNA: TGTGCCAGCTCACCGGACGTGAACACTGAAGCTTTCTTT

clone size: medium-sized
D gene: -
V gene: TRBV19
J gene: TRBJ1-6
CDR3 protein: CASSDRRTSNSPLHF
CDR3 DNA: TGTGCCAGTAGTGACCGACGGACGTCTAATTCACCCCTCCACTTT

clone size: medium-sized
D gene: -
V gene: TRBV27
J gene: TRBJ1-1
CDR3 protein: CASSLRGSTEAFF
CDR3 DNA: TGTGCCAGCAGTCTAAGGGGCAGCACTGAAGCTTTCTTT

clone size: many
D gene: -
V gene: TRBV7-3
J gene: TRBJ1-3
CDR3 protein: CASSNGWGSGNTIYF
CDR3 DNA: TGTGCCAGCAGCAATGGATGGGGGTCTGGAAACACCATATATTTT

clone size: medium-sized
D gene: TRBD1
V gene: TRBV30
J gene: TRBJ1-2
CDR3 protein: CAWRTGRNYGYTF
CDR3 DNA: TGTGCCTGGAGGACAGGGCGTAACTATGGCTACACCTTC

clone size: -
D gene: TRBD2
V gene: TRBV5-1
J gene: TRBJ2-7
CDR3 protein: CASSYGTSGSGGPNEQYF
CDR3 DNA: TGCGCCAGCAGCTACGGGACTAGCGGGAGTGGGGGTCCTAACGAGCAGTACTTC

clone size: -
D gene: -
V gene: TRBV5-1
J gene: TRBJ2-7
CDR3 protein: CASSSGAQRGYEQYF
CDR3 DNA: TGCGCCAGCAGCTCGGGAGCCCAACGGGGTTACGAGCAGTACTTC